One and the same sample provided the 4 T cell receptor beta chains below, sequenced in a study of T cells in Graves' hyperthyroidism and ophthalmopathy (dated by TCRdb to 2018 to 2020). The library was prepared using multiplex PCR. TCRdb lists the instrument as Illumina HiSeq 2000. The TCR beta CDR3 regions were amplified from the RNA transcripts. The first round of RT-PCR for the TCR CDR3 was performed with the HTBI primer set and the Qiagen OneStep RT-PCR kit. The raw public data were reprocessed by TCRdb itself: fastp quality trimming at Q25, MiXCR clonotype calling, in-frame beta chains only. Each CDR3 protein appears once, grouped with its most common genes and DNA. The sample has about 640,000 distinct CDR3 sequences on record, roughly 14% of them singletons. The biggest ten clones account for around 12% of the sample. Sequencing input: blood. The receptors shown here come from a woman aged 45-59 years with Graves' ophthalmopathy.

This sequence joins TRBV6-2 or TRBV6-3 and TRBJ2-1; 7 bases are shared with TRBD2. Germline loops: CDR1 MNHEY, CDR2 SVGEGT. The CDR3 contains 18 residues. J gave up 0 bases and V 6 bases, and 14 bases lay outside the gene matches. The CDR3 region is CASSPGLPNQDSYNEQFF. The CDR3 DNA follows: TGTGCCAGCAGCCCGGGACTACCGAATCAAGACTCCTACAATGAGCAGTTCTTC.

The chain carries TRBV12-5 and TRBJ2-7, with D tentatively TRBD2 (5 bases). This CDR3 region has 15 residues. Trimming shortened V by 7 bases and J by 2 bases, and 18 bases separated the two germline ends. Germline loops: CDR1 LGHNT, CDR2 FRNRAP. The chain's CDR3 is CASVPEGFGTYEQYF. The CDR3 nucleotides are TGTGCTAGTGTTCCTGAGGGTTTTGGGACCTACGAGCAGTACTTC.

The table lists this clonotype with many counts. The chain uses TRBV12-5 and TRBJ2-5; D may be TRBD1 or TRBD2 (6 bases each). The V gene lost 5 bases and the J gene lost 5 bases, with 12 bases spanning the gap. The CDR3 has 13 residues. Per germline, CDR1 LGHNT and CDR2 FRNRAP. The CDR3: CASGRGTLETQYF. For the CDR3, the DNA is TGTGCTAGTGGTCGCGGGACATTGGAGACCCAGTACTTC.

This clonotype occurred a few times. The chain combines TRBV6-2 or TRBV6-3 with TRBJ2-7; 12 bases are a match to TRBD2. Germline V lookup: CDR1 MNHEY, CDR2 SVGEGT. The V gene end was trimmed by 9 bases and the J gene end by 3 bases; junction bases not matched to a gene: 6. The CDR3 has 14 amino acids. The CDR3 DNA is TGTGCCAGTAAGCGGACTAGCGGGAACTACGAGCAGTACTTC. Protein sequence: CASKRTSGNYEQYF.